The 25 T cell receptor beta chains below come from one sample, sequenced in a study of cytotoxic CD8 clonotypes in ibrutinib-treated CLL. The method was immunoSEQ multiplex PCR; TCRdb's version includes in-frame clones alone and lacks a portion of them. The table records about 200,000 clones, roughly 73% of them present only once. The sequenced sample was PBMCs, obtained after 12 months of ibrutinib treatment. The receptors stem from a human donor with chronic lymphocytic leukemia.

V and J are TRBV11-2 and TRBJ2-4; TRBD2 matches 9 bases. The CDR3 loop spans 19 amino acids. Per the germline V gene, CDR1 is SGHAT and CDR2 is FQNNGV. J was trimmed by 1 base and V by 1 base; bases with no gene match: 11. The CDR3 is CASSLGGGRAVKAKNIQYF. The CDR3 nucleotides are TGTGCCAGCAGCTTAGGGGGCGGGAGGGCCGTAAAGGCCAAAAACATTCAGTACTTC. Based on the CDR3 plus reference TRBV11-2 and TRBJ2-4, the full variable domain is EAGVAQSPRYKIIEKRQSVAFWCNPISGHATLYWYQQILGQGPKLLIQFQNNGVVDDSQLPKDRFSAERLKGVDSTLKIQPAKLEDSAVYLCASSLGGGRAVKAKNIQYFGAGTRLSVL.

J is TRBJ1-3 and V is TRBV18, with TRBD1 matching 9 bases. V dropped 2 bases and J dropped 4; count of bases not matched to a gene: 0. Looked up from germline, CDR1 is KGHSH and CDR2 is LQKENI. This CDR3 is built from 14 residues. The CDR3 protein is CASSPGTGGNTIYF. As DNA, the CDR3 is TGTGCCAGCTCACCAGGGACAGGGGGAAACACCATATATTTT. Filled out from reference TRBV18 and TRBJ1-3, the complete variable domain reads NAGVMQNPRHLVRRRGQEARLRCSPMKGHSHVYWYRQLPEEGLKFMVYLQKENIIDESGMPKERFSAEFPKEGPSILRIQQVVRGDSAAYFCASSPGTGGNTIYFGEGSWLTVV.

The genes are TRBV5-1 and TRBJ2-1; maybe TRBD2 (5 bases). Germline V gene sequence: CDR1 SGHRS, CDR2 YFSETQ. V was cut by 3 bases and J by 6 bases, with 13 bases left in between. The CDR3 loop spans 14 amino acids. The CDR3 DNA reads as TGCGCCAGCAGCTCTAGCCTTGTTGGCAATGAGCAGTTCTTC. Its protein is CASSSSLVGNEQFF.

J is TRBJ2-4 and V is TRBV25-1; TRBD2 matches at 8 bases. Germline CDR1 MGHDK, CDR2 SYGVNS. This CDR3 is built from 17 residues. V dropped 2 bases and J dropped 1; count of bases not matched to a gene: 7. CDR3 nucleotides: TGTGCCAGCAGTGAACCCAGCGGGAGTGGGGCCAAAAACATTCAGTACTTC. This translates into CASSEPSGSGAKNIQYF.

This clone was found a few times. The chain combines TRBV2 with TRBJ2-7, with 8 bases matching TRBD1. The V gene's germline CDR1 is SNHLY and CDR2 FYNNEI. V shed 7 bases and J 3 bases; nucleotides not matched to a gene: 8. CDR3 size: 14 residues. The CDR3 bases are TGTGCCAGCACCAACCAGGGGGCCAGCTACGAGCAGTACTTC. Amino acids: CASTNQGASYEQYF.

This clone was detected only a few times. The J gene is TRBJ2-1, the V gene TRBV29-1, with 9 bases identical to TRBD2. The germline V gene has CDR1 SQVTM and CDR2 ANQGSEA. With 4 bases clipped from V and 1 base from J, the junction kept 8 bases outside the gene matches. The CDR3 is 16 amino acids. DNA for the CDR3: TGCAGCGTTGTTCTTTTAGCGGGGGTATCCTACAATGAGCAGTTCTTC. Translated, it gives CSVVLLAGVSYNEQFF.

The V gene is TRBV10-3, the J gene TRBJ2-2; D could derive from TRBD1 or TRBD2 (6 bases each). V was clipped by 8 bases and J by 0 bases, with 10 bases between them. This CDR3 spans 14 amino acids. Germline V gives CDR1 ENHRY, CDR2 SYGVKD. This CDR3 is CAIGRGPNTGELFF. CDR3 DNA sequence: TGTGCCATCGGCCGGGGGCCGAACACCGGGGAGCTGTTTTTT.

This sequence joins TRBV5-1 and TRBJ2-7; perhaps TRBD2 as D (5 bases). Trimming shortened V by 0 bases and J by 4 bases, and 17 bases separated the two germline ends. The germline CDR1 and CDR2 sequences are SGHRS and YFSETQ. CDR3 length equals 16 residues. CDR3 DNA sequence: TGCGCCAGCAGCTTGGATCCGTTGCTAGCAGTATACGAGCAGTACTTC. The encoded protein is CASSLDPLLAVYEQYF.

This clone was seen only a few times. The chain links TRBV21-1 to TRBJ2-7. TRBV21-1 is annotated as a pseudogene. This CDR3 is built from 13 residues. CDR3 DNA: TGTGCCACCCCAAAGGACGGCTCCTACGAGCAGTACTTC. Translated: CATPKDGSYEQYF.

CDR3 in DNA: TGTGCCAGCAGCCTACGACTAGCGGGAGGCAGGGAGCAGTACTTC. Its protein product is CASSLRLAGGREQYF. The chain has TRBV6-5 and TRBJ2-7, with 13 nucleotides matching TRBD2. The junction had 9 bases not matched to a gene; V was cut back by 6 bases and J by 7 bases. The CDR3 sequence is 15 residues long. Looked up from germline, CDR1 is MNHEY and CDR2 is SVGAGI.

J is TRBJ2-7 and V is TRBV5-1; the match to TRBD1 covers 9 bases. Germline V CDR1 and CDR2: SGHRS, YFSETQ. Germline trimming cut 4 bases from V and 1 base from J; bases unmatched to any gene: 3. The CDR3 contains 14 residues. The CDR3 sequence is CASSTGQGSYEQYF. The CDR3 region has the DNA TGCGCCAGCAGCACGGGACAGGGTTCCTACGAGCAGTACTTC. The full variable domain, with the rest looked up from reference TRBV5-1 and TRBJ2-7, is KAGVTQTPRYLIKTRGQQVTLSCSPISGHRSVSWYQQTPGQGLQFLFEYFSETQRNKGNFPGRFSGRQFSNSRSEMNVSTLELGDSALYLCASSTGQGSYEQYFGPGTRLTVT.

This chain uses TRBV12-5 with TRBJ1-2, with D possibly matching TRBD1 (6 bases). Trimming removed 2 bases from V and 2 bases from J, with 12 bases in between. The CDR3 spans 15 residues. Per germline, CDR1 LGHNT and CDR2 FRNRAP. CDR3 in amino acids: CASGLFPGANYGYTF. CDR3 DNA: TGTGCTAGTGGTTTGTTTCCAGGGGCCAACTATGGCTACACCTTC.

The genes are TRBV5-1 and TRBJ2-5; 7 bases align to TRBD1. Trimming took 6 bases from V and 4 from J; bases not matched to a gene: 12. The CDR3 totals 15 residues. The germline CDR1 and CDR2 sequences are SGHRS and YFSETQ. The CDR3 region has the DNA TGCGCCAGCACACGGAGTAATACAGGGGTAGAGACCCAGTACTTC. Translating it yields CASTRSNTGVETQYF.

The V and J genes are TRBV19 and TRBJ1-1; D may be TRBD1 (5 bases). Germline values: CDR1 LNHDA, CDR2 SQIVND (reference sequence). Trimming removed 1 base from V and 5 bases from J, with 11 bases in between. This CDR3 comprises 14 residues. The DNA for the CDR3 is TGTGCCAGTAGTATAGGAGGGGCCCGGACTGAAGCTTTCTTT. This encodes CASSIGGARTEAFF.

This chain connects TRBV4-2 to TRBJ2-3; tentative D call: TRBD2 (6 bases). This CDR3 has 17 amino acids. Between the trimmed V and J ends, which lost 1 base and 1 base, there was a span of 15 bases. Germline values: CDR1 LGHNA, CDR2 YNFKEQ. The DNA of the CDR3 is TGTGCCAGCAGCCAAGGAATCGGCGGGACCGGCACAGATACGCAGTATTTT. Its protein product is CASSQGIGGTGTDTQYF.

The V call is TRBV7-9, the J call TRBJ1-4, with 8 nucleotides matching TRBD1. The CDR3 totals 16 residues. The trim removed 2 bases at V and 3 bases at J, leaving 5 bases unmatched. Germline lookup yields CDR1 SEHNR and CDR2 FQNEAQ (reference sequence). CDR3 sequence: CASSLNTGGANEKLFF. Here the CDR3 DNA reads TGTGCCAGCAGCTTAAATACAGGGGGAGCTAATGAAAAACTGTTTTTT.

In its sample, this clone was seen a few times. The chain has TRBV4-1 and TRBJ2-7; D unclear. V was cut by 0 bases and J by 7 bases, with 10 bases left in between. Germline assignment: CDR1 MGHRA and CDR2 YSYEKL. The CDR3 totals 13 residues. CDR3 region: CASSQEGWVEQYF. The DNA of the CDR3 is TGCGCCAGCAGCCAAGAAGGGTGGGTGGAGCAGTACTTC.

V and J are TRBV4-1 and TRBJ2-7; D possibly matches TRBD1 or TRBD2 (5 bases each). The CDR3 runs 15 residues. V was cut by 1 base and J by 0 bases, with 10 bases left in between. Germline-derived CDR1 and CDR2 are MGHRA and YSYEKL. The CDR3 bases are TGCGCCAGCAGCCAAGTCTCCGGGACCTCCTACGAGCAGTACTTC. Amino acids: CASSQVSGTSYEQYF.

The chain carries TRBV4-1 and TRBJ2-7; 11 bases match TRBD2. CDR1 is MGHRA and CDR2 is YSYEKL in the germline V gene. CDR3 length: 18 amino acids. V lost 0 bases to trimming and J lost 5 bases; unmatched junction nucleotides: 12. The CDR3 DNA reads TGCGCCAGCAGCCAAGACCGAACTAGCGGGAGCCATTCGAACGAGCAGTACTTC. Translation: CASSQDRTSGSHSNEQYF.

The chain couples TRBV5-1 to TRBJ2-5, with 10 nucleotides matching TRBD1. V shed 3 bases and J 4 bases; nucleotides not matched to a gene: 6. Germline V gene lookup returns CDR1 SGHRS and CDR2 YFSETQ. The CDR3 is 15 amino acids. The CDR3 loop is CASSWDRGGRETQYF. CDR3 DNA sequence: TGCGCCAGCAGCTGGGACAGGGGAGGTCGAGAGACCCAGTACTTC. Filled out from reference TRBV5-1 and TRBJ2-5, the complete variable domain reads KAGVTQTPRYLIKTRGQQVTLSCSPISGHRSVSWYQQTPGQGLQFLFEYFSETQRNKGNFPGRFSGRQFSNSRSEMNVSTLELGDSALYLCASSWDRGGRETQYFGPGTRLLVL.

The rearrangement joins TRBV28 to TRBJ2-3, with D possibly being TRBD1 (6 bases). This CDR3 contains 14 residues. Trimming cost V 6 bases and J 4 bases, with 14 bases left between them. Germline V gene data show CDR1 as MDHEN and CDR2 as SYDVKM. This chain's CDR3 is CASRGALLADTQYF. The CDR3, as DNA: TGTGCCAGCAGGGGGGCCCTGCTAGCAGATACGCAGTATTTT.

V and J are TRBV5-1 and TRBJ2-7, with D possibly being TRBD2 (6 bases). Looked up from germline, CDR1 is SGHRS and CDR2 is YFSETQ. The CDR3 sequence is 14 residues long. The V end lost 4 bases, the J end lost 2 bases, and 13 bases lay between the germline ends. In nucleotides, the CDR3 is TGCGCCAGCAGCCCCTGGGGCGGGGCCTACGAGCAGTACTTC. It specifies CASSPWGGAYEQYF.

V is TRBV9 and J is TRBJ2-1; D uncertain. V dropped 0 bases and J dropped 2 bases, with 15 bases sitting between them. The CDR3 contains 17 residues. CDR1 and CDR2 (germline): SGDLS, YYNGEE. The CDR3 is CASSVGASSHTYNEQFF. CDR3 DNA: TGTGCCAGCAGCGTAGGGGCTTCCTCACATACCTACAATGAGCAGTTCTTC.

The chain has TRBV13 and TRBJ2-7; D uncertain. The CDR3 loop spans 15 amino acids. Looked up from germline, CDR1 is PRHDT and CDR2 is FYEKMQ (reference sequence). The V gene lost 4 bases and the J gene lost 2 bases, with 15 bases spanning the gap. In nucleotides, the CDR3 is TGTGCCAGCAGCTCAGCCGGTGGGCCGACCTACGAGCAGTACTTC. This translates into CASSSAGGPTYEQYF.

This clone showed up just once. The chain carries TRBV30 and TRBJ1-5; D gene uncertain. This CDR3 spans 14 amino acids. Trimming left V 0 bases short and J 7 bases short, with 13 bases between. Germline V gene data show CDR1 as GTSNPN and CDR2 as SVGIG (reference sequence). DNA of the CDR3: TGTGCCTGGAGTGTAAGGGAGACTAGACAGCCCCAGCATTTT. Translating it yields CAWSVRETRQPQHF.